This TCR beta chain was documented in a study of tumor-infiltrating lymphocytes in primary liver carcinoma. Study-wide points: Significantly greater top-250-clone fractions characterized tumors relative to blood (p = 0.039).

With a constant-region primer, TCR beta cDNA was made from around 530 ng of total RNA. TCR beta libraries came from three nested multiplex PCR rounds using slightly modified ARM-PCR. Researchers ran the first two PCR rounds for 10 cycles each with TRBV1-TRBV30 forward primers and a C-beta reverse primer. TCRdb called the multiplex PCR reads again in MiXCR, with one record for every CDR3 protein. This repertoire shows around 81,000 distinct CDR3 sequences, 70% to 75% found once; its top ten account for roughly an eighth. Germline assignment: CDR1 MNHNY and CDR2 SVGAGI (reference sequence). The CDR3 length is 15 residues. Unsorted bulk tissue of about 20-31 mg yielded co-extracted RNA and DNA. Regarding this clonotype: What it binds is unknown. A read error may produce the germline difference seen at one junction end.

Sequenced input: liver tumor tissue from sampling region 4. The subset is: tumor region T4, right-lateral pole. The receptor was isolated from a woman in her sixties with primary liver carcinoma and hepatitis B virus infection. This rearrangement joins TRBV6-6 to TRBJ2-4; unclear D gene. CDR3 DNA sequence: TGTGTCAGCAGTTACAGCCTTTTGGCCAAAAACATTCAGTACTTC. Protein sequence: CVSSYSLLAKNIQYF.